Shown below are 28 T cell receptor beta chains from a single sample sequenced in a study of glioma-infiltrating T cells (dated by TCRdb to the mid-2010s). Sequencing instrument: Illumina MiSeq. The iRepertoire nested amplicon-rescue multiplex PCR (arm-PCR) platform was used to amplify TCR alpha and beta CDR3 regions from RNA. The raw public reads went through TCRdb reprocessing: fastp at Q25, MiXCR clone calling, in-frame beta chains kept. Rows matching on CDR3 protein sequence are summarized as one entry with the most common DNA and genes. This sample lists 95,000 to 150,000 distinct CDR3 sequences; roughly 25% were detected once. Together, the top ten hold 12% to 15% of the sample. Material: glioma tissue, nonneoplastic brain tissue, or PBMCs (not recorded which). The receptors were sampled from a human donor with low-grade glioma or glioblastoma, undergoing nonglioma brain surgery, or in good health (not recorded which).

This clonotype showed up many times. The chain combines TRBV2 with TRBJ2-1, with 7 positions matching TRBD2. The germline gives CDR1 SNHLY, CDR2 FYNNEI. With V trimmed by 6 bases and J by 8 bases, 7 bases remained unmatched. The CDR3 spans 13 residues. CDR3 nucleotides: TGTGCCAGCAGAGGACTAGTTCAGGATGAGCAGTTCTTC. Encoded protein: CASRGLVQDEQFF.

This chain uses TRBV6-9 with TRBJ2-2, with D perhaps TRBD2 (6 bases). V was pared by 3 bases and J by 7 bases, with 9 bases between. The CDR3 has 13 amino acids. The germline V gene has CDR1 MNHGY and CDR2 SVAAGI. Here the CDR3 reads CASSYGGSGELFF. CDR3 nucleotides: TGTGCCAGCAGTTACGGGGGTAGCGGGGAGCTGTTTTTT.

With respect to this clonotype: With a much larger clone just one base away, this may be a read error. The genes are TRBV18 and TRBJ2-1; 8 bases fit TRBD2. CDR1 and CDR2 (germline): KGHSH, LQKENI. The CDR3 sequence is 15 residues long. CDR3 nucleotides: TGTGCCAGCTCACCACCGAGCGGGAGTAGGGATGAGCAGCTCTTC. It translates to CASSPPSGSRDEQLF.

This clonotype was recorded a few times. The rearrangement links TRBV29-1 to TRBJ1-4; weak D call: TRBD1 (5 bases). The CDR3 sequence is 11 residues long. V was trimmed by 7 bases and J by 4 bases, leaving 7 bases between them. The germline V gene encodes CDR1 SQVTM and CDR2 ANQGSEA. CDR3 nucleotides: TGCAGCGGACAGCATAATGAAAAACTGTTTTTT. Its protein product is CSGQHNEKLFF. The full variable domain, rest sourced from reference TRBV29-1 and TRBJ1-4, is SAVISQKPSRDICQRGTSLTIQCQVDSQVTMMFWYRQQPGQSLTLIATANQGSEATYESGFVIDKFPISRPNLTFSTLTVSNMSPEDSSIYLCSGQHNEKLFFGSGTQLSVL.

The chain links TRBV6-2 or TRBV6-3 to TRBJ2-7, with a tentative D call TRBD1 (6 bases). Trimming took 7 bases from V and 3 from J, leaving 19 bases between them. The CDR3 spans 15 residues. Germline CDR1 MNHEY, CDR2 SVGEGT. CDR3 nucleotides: TGTGCCAGCAAAGATCCCGGGACAAGAGGCTACGAGCAGTACTTC. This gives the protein CASKDPGTRGYEQYF.

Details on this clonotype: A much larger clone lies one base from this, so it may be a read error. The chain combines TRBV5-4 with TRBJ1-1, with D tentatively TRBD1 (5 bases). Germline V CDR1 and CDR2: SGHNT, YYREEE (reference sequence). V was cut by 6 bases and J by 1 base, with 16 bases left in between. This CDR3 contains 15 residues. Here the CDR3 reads CASTSEGIRNTEAFF. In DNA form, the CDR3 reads TGTGCCAGCACCTCGGAGGGGATTCGGAACACTGAAGCTTTCTTT.

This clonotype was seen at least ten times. The CDR3 loop reads CSARDRLAGEYEQYF. CDR3 nucleotides: TGCAGTGCTAGAGATCGGCTAGCGGGAGAATACGAGCAGTACTTC. The V gene is TRBV20-1, the J gene TRBJ2-7, with 10 bases aligning to TRBD2. The V gene's germline CDR1 is DFQATT and CDR2 SNEGSKA (reference sequence). V trimming: 0 bases; J trimming: 4 bases; junction bases outside the gene matches: 6. The CDR3 sequence is 15 residues long.

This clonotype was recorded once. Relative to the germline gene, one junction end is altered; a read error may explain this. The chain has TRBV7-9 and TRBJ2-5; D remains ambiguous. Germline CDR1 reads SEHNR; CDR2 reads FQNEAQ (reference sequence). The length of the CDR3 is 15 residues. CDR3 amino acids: CARSSRWRSQETQYF. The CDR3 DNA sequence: TGTGCCAGAAGCTCACGGTGGCGGTCTCAAGAGACCCAGTACTTC.

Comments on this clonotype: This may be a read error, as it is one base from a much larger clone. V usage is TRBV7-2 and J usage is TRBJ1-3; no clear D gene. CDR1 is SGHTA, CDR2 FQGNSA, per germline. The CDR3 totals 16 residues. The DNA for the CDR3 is TGTGCCAGCCGCTTAGGATCGGCGGACTCTGGAAACACCATATATTTT. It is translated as CASRLGSADSGNTIYF.

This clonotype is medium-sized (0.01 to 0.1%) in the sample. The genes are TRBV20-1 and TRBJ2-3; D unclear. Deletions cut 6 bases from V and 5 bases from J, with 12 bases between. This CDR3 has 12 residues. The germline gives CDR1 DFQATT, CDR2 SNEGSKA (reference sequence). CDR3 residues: CSAHGVIDTQYF. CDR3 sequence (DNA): TGCAGTGCCCATGGGGTAATAGATACGCAGTATTTT.

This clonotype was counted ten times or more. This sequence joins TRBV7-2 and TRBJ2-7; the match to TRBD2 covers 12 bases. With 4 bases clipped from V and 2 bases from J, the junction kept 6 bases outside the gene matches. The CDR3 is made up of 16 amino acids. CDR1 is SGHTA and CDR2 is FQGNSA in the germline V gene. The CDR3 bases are TGTGCCAGCAGCTCCTCCCGGACTAGCGGGACCTACGAGCAGTACTTC. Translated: CASSSSRTSGTYEQYF. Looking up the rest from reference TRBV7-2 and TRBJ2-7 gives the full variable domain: GAGVSQSPSNKVTEKGKDVELRCDPISGHTALYWYRQSLGQGLEFLIYFQGNSAPDKSGLPSDRFSAERTGGSVSTLTIQRTQQEDSAVYLCASSSSRTSGTYEQYFGPGTRLTVT.

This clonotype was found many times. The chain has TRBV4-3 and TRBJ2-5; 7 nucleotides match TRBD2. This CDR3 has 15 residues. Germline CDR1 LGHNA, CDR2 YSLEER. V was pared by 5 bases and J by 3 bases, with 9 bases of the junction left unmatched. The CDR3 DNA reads TGCGCCAGCAGCTTCGCGCTAGCGGCAGAAGAGACCCAGTACTTC. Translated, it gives CASSFALAAEETQYF.

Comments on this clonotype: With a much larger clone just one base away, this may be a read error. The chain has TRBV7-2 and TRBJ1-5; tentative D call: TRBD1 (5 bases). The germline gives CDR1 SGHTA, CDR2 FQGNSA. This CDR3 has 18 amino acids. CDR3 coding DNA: TGTGCCAGCAGCTTAGCCGCCGGGACGGGCCGTTTTAATCAGCCCAAGCATTTT. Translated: CASSLAAGTGRFNQPKHF. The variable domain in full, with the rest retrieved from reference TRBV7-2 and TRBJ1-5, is GAGVSQSPSNKVTEKGKDVELRCDPISGHTALYWYRQSLGQGLEFLIYFQGNSAPDKSGLPSDRFSAERTGGSVSTLTIQRTQQEDSAVYLCASSLAAGTGRFNQPKHFGDGTRLSIL.

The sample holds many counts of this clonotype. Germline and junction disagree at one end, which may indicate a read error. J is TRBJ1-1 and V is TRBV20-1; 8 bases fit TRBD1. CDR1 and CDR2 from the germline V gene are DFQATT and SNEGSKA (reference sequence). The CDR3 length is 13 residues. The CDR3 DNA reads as TGCAGTACTAGCGGGACAGGGAACACTGAAGCTTTCTTT. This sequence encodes CSTSGTGNTEAFF.

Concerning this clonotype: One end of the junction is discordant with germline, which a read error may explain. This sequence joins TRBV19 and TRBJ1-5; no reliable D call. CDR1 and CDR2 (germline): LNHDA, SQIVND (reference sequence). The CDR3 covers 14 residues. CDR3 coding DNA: TGTGCCAGTCGTCTTGTGCCGGGCAATCAGCCCCAGCCTTTT. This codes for CASRLVPGNQPQPF.

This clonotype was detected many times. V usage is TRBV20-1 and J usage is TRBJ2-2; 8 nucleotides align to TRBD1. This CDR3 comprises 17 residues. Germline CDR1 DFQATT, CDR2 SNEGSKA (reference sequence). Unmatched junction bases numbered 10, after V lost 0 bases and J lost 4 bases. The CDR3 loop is CSARDLIGQGLTGELFF. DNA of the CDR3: TGCAGTGCTAGAGATTTGATAGGACAGGGCCTCACCGGGGAGCTGTTTTTT.

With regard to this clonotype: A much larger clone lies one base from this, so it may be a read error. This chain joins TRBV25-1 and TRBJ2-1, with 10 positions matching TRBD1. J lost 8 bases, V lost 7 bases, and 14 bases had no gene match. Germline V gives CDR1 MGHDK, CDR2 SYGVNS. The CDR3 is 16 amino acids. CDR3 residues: CASIGEGDRGFDEQFF. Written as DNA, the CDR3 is TGTGCCAGCATCGGGGAGGGGGACAGGGGATTTGATGAGCAGTTCTTC.

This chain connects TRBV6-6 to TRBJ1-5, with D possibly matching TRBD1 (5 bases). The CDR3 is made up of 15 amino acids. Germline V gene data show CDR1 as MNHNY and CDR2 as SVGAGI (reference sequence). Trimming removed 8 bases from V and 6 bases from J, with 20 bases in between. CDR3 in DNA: TGTGCCAGCCAAAGGGTCTATCAGGGCATTCAGCCCCAGCATTTT. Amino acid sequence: CASQRVYQGIQPQHF.

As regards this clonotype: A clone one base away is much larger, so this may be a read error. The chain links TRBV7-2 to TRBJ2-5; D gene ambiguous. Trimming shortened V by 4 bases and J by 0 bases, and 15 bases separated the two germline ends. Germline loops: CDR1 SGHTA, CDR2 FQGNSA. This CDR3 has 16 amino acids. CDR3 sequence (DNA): TGTGCCAGCAGCTCGGCCCTTCGAAGCAACCAAGAGACCCAGTACTTC. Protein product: CASSSALRSNQETQYF.

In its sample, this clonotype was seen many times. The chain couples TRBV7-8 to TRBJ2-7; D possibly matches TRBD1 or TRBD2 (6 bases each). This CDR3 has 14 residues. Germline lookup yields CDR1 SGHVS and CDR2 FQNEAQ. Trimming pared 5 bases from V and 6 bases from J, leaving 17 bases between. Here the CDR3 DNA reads TGTGCCAGCAGCCAAACTCAGGGGCGGGGCGAGCAGTACTTC. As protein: CASSQTQGRGEQYF.

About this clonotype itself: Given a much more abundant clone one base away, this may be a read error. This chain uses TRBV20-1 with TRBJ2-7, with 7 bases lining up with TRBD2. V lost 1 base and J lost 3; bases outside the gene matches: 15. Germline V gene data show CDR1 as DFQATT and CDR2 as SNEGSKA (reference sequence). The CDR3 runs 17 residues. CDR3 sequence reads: CSARVWGEGKGGYEQYF. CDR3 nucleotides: TGCAGTGCTAGAGTCTGGGGGGAGGGTAAGGGAGGCTACGAGCAGTACTTC.

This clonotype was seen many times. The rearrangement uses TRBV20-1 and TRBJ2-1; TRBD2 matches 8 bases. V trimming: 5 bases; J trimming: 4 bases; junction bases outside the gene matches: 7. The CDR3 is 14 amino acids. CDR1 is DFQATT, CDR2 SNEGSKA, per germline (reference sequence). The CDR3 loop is CSAWTSSWYNEQFF. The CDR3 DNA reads TGCAGTGCTTGGACTAGCTCATGGTACAATGAGCAGTTCTTC.

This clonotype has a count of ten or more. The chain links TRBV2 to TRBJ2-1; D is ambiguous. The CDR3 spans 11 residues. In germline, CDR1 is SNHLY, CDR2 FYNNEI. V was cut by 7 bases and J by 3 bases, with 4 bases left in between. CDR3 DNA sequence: TGTGCCAGCACTTTCTACAATGAGCAGTTCTTC. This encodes CASTFYNEQFF.

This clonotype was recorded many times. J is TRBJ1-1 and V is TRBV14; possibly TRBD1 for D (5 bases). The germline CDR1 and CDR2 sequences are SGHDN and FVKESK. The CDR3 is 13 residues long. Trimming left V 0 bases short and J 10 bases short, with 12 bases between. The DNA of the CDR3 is TGTGCCAGCAGCCAAGATCGATCAGGGAGAGCTTTCTTT. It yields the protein CASSQDRSGRAFF.

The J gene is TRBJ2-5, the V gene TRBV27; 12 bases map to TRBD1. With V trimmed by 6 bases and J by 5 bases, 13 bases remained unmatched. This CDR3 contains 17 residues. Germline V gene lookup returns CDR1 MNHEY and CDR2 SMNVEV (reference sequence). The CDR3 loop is CASSLKWDRGRVETQYF. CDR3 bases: TGTGCCAGCAGCCTGAAGTGGGACAGGGGGCGCGTCGAGACCCAGTACTTC.

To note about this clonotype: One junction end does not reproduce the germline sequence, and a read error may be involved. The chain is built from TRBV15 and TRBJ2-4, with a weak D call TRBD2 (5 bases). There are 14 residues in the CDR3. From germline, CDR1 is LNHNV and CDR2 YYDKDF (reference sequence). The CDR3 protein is CATSEGKGKSIQYF. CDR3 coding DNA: TGTGCCACCAGCGAGGGAAAGGGCAAAAGCATTCAGTACTTC.

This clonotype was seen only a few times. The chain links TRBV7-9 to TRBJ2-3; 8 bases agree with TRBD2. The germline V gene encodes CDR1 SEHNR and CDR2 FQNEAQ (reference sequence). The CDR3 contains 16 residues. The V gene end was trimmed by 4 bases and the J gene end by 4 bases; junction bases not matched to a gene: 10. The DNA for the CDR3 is TGTGCCAGCAGCTCTAGGACGGGAGGGCTGGCAGATACGCAGTATTTT. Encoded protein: CASSSRTGGLADTQYF.

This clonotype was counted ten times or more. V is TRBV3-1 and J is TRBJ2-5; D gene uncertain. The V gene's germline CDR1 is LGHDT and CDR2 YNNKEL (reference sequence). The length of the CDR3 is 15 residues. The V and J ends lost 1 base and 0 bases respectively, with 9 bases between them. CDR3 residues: CASSQGRMYQETQYF. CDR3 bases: TGTGCCAGCAGCCAAGGTAGGATGTACCAAGAGACCCAGTACTTC.